Reported below is one TCR beta chain. This entry belongs to a study of blood T cell repertoires in COVID-19. Study-level information: The United States, Italy and Spain provided the acute and convalescent COVID-19 samples. The analysed material was cDNA or gDNA that came from T cells, B-cell-depleted T cells, or PBMCs.

This CDR3 contains 15 residues. CDR1 is SGHDT, CDR2 YYEEEE, per germline. Losses at the gene ends were 7 bases for V and 6 bases for J; bases not matched to a gene: 7. Under the authors' procedure: Amplification with reference gene primers provided the estimates of nucleated cell counts. Here immunoSEQ multiplex PCR was the method, and the copy in TCRdb shows in-frame clones only, minus some. V and J calls and clone size are those listed in that table; D and trimming were worked out from the DNA. The data contain fewer than 250,000 clones, about 85% of them singletons. This sequence joins TRBV5-6 and TRBJ1-6; 10 bases are a match to TRBD1. The sequence was collected from an older man with acute or convalescent COVID-19. Sequenced: peripheral blood. DNA of the CDR3: TGTGCCAGCGCCCCCGGGACAGGGGTTAATTCACCCCTCCACTTT. This sequence encodes CASAPGTGVNSPLHF.